This T cell receptor beta chain was obtained from a study of T cells after yellow fever vaccination. The TCR cDNA carried a universal primer site and UMIs from 5'RACE template switching. Each CDR3 protein gets one entry after TCRdb re-called the 5' RACE reads with MiXCR. The table lists about 340,000 distinct CDR3 sequences, 3% to 4.5% of them singletons. Study conclusions and caveats: Although most clonotypes did not, a small share appeared in both CD4 and CD8 compartments. High-abundance clonotypes from the bulk population could contaminate FACS-sorted repertoires. Weaker, the secondary response peaked sooner, at day 5 versus 15.

This clonotype was observed at least ten times. The antigen remains undetermined. Germline V gives CDR1 SQVTM, CDR2 ANQGSEA. The CDR3 consists of 11 residues. V was cut by 3 bases and J by 4 bases, with 4 bases left in between. The specimen was PBMCs, collected 5 days after the yellow fever booster vaccination. The TCR sequence derives from a man aged 18 to 29 who received the YFV17D yellow fever vaccine. The chain carries TRBV29-1 and TRBJ2-1; D is ambiguous. The DNA for the CDR3 is TGCAGCGTTGACGGATACAATGAGCAGTTCTTC. Its translation: CSVDGYNEQFF.